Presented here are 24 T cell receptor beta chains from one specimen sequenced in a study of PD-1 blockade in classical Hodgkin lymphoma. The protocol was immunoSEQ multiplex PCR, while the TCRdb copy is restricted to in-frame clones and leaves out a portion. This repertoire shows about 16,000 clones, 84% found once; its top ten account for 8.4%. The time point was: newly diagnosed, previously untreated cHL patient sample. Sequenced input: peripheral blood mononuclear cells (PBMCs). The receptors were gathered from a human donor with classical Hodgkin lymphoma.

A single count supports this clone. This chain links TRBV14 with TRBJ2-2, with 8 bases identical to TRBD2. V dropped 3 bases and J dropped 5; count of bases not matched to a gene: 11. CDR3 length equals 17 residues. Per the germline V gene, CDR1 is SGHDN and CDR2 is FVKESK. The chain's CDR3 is CASSHDSGARGTGELFF. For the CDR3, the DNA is TGTGCCAGCAGCCATGATAGCGGGGCCCGGGGGACCGGGGAGCTGTTTTTT.

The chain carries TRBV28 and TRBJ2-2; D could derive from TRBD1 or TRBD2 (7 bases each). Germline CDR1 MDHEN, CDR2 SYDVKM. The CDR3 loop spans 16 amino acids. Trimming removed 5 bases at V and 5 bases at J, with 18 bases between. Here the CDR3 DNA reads TGTGCCAGCAGTCCTGAGACAGGGAGGGTGACCGGGGAGCTGTTTTTT. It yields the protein CASSPETGRVTGELFF.

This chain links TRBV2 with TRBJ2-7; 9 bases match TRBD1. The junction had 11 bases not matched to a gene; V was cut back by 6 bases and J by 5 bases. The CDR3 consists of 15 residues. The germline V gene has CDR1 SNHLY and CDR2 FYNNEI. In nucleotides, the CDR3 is TGTGCCAGCAGGCCACCCCGGGACAGGGTGGACGAGCAGTACTTC. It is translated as CASRPPRDRVDEQYF.

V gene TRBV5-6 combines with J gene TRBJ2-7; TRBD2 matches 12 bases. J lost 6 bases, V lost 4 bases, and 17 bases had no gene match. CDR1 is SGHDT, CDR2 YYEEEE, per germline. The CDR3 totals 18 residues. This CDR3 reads CASSTGLAGLTITLEQYF. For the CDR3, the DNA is TGTGCCAGCAGCACCGGACTAGCGGGATTGACGATTACGCTCGAGCAGTACTTC.

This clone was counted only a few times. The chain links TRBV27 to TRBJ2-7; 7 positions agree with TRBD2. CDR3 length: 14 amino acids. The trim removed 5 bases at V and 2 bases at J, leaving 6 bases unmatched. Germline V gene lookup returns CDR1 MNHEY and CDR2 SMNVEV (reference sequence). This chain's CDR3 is CASSRTSVAYEQYF. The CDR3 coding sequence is TGTGCCAGCAGTCGTACTAGCGTAGCCTACGAGCAGTACTTC.

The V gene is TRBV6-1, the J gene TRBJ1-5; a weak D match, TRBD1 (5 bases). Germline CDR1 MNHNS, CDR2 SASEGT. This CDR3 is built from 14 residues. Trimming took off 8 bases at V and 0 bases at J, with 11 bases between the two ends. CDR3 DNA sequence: TGTGCCAGCGCAGGGACCTATAGCAATCAGCCCCAGCATTTT. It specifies CASAGTYSNQPQHF.

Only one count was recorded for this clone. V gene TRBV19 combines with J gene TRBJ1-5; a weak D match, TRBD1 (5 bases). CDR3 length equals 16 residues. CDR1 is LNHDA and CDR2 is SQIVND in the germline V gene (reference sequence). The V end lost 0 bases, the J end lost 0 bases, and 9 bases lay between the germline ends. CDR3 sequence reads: CASSIDQGYSNQPQHF. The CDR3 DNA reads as TGTGCCAGTAGTATAGACCAGGGTTATAGCAATCAGCCCCAGCATTTT. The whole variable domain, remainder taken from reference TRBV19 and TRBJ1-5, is DGGITQSPKYLFRKEGQNVTLSCEQNLNHDAMYWYRQDPGQGLRLIYYSQIVNDFQKGDIAEGYSVSREKKESFPLTVTSAQKNPTAFYLCASSIDQGYSNQPQHFGDGTRLSIL.

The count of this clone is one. CDR3 nucleotides: TGTGCCATCAGTGACAGATACAATGAGCAGTTCTTC. The encoded protein is CAISDRYNEQFF. The chain links TRBV10-3 to TRBJ2-1; D uncertain. V lost 3 bases and J 4 bases, leaving 4 bases between the germline ends. The CDR3 loop spans 12 amino acids. Germline lookup yields CDR1 ENHRY and CDR2 SYGVKD.

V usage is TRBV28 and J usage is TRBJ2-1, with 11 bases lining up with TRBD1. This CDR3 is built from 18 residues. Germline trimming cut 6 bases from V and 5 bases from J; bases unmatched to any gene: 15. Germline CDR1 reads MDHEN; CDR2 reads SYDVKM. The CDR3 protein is CASRPWTGGLAQNNEQFF. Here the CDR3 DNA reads TGTGCCAGCAGACCCTGGACAGGGGGCTTAGCACAAAACAATGAGCAGTTCTTC.

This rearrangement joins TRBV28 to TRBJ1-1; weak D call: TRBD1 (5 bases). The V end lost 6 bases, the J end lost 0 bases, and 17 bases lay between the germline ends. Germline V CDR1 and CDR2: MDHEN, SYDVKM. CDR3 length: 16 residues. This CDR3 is CASRGLPGYLNTEAFF. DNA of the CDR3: TGTGCCAGCAGGGGTTTGCCAGGGTACCTGAACACTGAAGCTTTCTTT.

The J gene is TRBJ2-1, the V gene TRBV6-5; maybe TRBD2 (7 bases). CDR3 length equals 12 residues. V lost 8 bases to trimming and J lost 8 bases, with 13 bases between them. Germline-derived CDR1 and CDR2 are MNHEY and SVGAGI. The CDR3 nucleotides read TGTGCCAGCCGCGGCGGGGGCCATGAGCAGTTCTTC. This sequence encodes CASRGGGHEQFF.

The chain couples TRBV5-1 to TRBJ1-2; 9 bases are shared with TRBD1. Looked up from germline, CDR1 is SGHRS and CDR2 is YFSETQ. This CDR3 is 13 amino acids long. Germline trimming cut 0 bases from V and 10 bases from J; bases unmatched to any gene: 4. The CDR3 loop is CASSLGDREDYTF. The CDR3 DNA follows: TGCGCCAGCAGCTTGGGGGACAGGGAAGACTACACCTTC.

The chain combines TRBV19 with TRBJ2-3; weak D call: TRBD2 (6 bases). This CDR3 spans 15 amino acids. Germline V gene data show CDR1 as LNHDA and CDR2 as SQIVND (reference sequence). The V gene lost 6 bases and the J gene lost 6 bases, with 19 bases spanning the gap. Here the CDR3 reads CASRGGRVPQDTQYF. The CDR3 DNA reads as TGTGCCAGTAGGGGAGGTAGGGTCCCACAGGATACGCAGTATTTT.

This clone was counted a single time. In DNA, the CDR3 is TGTGCCAGTGGGACAGAGAACACCGGGGAGCTGTTTTTT. It is translated as CASGTENTGELFF. This chain links TRBV19 with TRBJ2-2, with 7 bases aligning to TRBD1. The CDR3 runs to 13 residues. The V and J ends lost 8 bases and 1 base, in that order; junction bases with no gene match: 1. CDR1 LNHDA and CDR2 SQIVND come from the germline V gene (reference sequence).

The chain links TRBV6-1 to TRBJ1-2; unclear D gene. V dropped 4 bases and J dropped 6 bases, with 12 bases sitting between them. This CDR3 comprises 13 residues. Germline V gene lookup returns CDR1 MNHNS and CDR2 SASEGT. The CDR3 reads CASSVGSQDGYTF. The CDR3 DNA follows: TGTGCCAGCAGTGTGGGTTCTCAAGATGGCTACACCTTC.

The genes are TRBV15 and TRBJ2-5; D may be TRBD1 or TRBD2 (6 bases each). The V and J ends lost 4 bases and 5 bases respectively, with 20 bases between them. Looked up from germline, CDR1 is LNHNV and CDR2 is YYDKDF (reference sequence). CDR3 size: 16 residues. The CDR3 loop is CATSTRTNWGRETQYF. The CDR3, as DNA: TGTGCCACCAGCACGCGGACTAATTGGGGGCGGGAGACCCAGTACTTC.

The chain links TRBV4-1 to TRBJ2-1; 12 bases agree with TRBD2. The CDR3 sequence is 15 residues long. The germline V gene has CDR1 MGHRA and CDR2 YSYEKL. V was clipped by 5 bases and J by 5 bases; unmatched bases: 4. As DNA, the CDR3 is TGCGCCAGCAGCTACCGGACTAGCGGGGACAATGAGCAGTTCTTC. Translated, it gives CASSYRTSGDNEQFF.

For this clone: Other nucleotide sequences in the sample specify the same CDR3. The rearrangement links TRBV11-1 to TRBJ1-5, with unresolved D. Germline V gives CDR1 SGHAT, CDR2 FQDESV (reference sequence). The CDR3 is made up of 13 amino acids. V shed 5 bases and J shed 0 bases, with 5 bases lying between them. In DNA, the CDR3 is TGTGCCAGCAGCCTCGATAGCAATCAGCCCCAGCATTTT. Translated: CASSLDSNQPQHF.

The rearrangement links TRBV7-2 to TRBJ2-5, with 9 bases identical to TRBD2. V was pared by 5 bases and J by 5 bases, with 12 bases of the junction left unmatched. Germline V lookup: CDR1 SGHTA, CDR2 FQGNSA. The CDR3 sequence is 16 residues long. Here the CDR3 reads CASSRGSGRTGETQYF. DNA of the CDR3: TGTGCCAGCAGCCGGGGTAGCGGGAGAACGGGGGAGACCCAGTACTTC.

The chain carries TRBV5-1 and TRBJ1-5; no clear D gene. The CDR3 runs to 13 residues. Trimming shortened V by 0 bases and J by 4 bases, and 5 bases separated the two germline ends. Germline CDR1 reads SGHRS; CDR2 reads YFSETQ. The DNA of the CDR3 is TGCGCCAGCAGCTTGGACTCGAATCAGCCCCAGCATTTT. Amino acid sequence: CASSLDSNQPQHF.

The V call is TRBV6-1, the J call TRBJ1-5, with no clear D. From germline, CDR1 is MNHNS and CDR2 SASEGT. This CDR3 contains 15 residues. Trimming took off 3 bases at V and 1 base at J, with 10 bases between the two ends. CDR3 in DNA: TGTGCCAGCAGTGACGGGGTTTTAAGCAATCAGCCCCAGCATTTT. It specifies CASSDGVLSNQPQHF.

CDR3 amino acids: CAISEGGLAGEPGELFF. The CDR3 nucleotides read TGTGCCATCAGTGAGGGGGGACTAGCGGGAGAACCCGGGGAGCTGTTTTTT. This chain uses TRBV10-3 with TRBJ2-2, with TRBD2 identical over 14 bases. V trimming: 2 bases; J trimming: 6 bases; junction bases outside the gene matches: 5. Germline CDR1 reads ENHRY; CDR2 reads SYGVKD. CDR3 length: 17 residues.

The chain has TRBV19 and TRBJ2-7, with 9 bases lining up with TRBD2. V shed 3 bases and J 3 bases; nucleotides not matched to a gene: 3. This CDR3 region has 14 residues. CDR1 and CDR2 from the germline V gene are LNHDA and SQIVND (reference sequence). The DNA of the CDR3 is TGTGCCAGTAGTATGGCTAGCGGGGACTACGAGCAGTACTTC. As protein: CASSMASGDYEQYF.

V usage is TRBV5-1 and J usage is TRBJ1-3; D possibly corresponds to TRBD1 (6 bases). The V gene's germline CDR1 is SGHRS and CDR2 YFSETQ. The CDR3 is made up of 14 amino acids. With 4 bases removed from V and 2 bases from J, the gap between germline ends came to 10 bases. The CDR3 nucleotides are TGCGCCAGCAGCCCTGACAGGCCTGGAAACACCATATATTTT. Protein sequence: CASSPDRPGNTIYF. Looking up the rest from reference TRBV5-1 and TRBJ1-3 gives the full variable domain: KAGVTQTPRYLIKTRGQQVTLSCSPISGHRSVSWYQQTPGQGLQFLFEYFSETQRNKGNFPGRFSGRQFSNSRSEMNVSTLELGDSALYLCASSPDRPGNTIYFGEGSWLTVV.